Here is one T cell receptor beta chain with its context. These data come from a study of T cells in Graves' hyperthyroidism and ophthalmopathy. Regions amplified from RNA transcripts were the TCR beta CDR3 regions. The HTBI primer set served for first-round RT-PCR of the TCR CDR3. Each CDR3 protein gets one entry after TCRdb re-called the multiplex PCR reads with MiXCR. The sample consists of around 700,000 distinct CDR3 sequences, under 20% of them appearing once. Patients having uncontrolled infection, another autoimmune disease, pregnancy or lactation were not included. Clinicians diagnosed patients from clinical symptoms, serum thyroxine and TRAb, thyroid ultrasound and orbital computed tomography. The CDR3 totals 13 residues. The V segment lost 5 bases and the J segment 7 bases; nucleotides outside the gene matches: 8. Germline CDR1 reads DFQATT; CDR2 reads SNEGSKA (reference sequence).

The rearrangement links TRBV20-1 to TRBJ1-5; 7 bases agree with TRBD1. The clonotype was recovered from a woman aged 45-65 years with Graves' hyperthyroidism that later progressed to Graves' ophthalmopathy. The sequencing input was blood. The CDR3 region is CSAVQGFGQPQHF. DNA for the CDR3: TGCAGTGCTGTACAGGGGTTCGGACAGCCCCAGCATTTT.